The 32 T cell receptor beta chains below all came from one sample that was sequenced in a study of cytomegalovirus exposure and HLA in healthy donors. Amplification used 60 Vbeta primers and 13 Jbeta primers. Method: immunoSEQ multiplex PCR; TCRdb's copy keeps in-frame clones and lacks some. The sample holds some 110,000 clones, 76% seen once. The source material was PBMCs. These receptors were obtained from a woman between 18 and 29 years old in good health and CMV-seropositive.

This chain joins TRBV25-1 and TRBJ1-1; TRBD1 matches 9 bases. The CDR3 consists of 13 residues. Germline V gene lookup returns CDR1 MGHDK and CDR2 SYGVNS. V gave up 4 bases and J gave up 7 bases; unmatched junction bases: 4. The CDR3 DNA sequence: TGTGCCAGCAGTGTTACAGGGGGCAGTGAAGCTTTCTTT. Amino acids: CASSVTGGSEAFF.

The rearrangement links TRBV28 to TRBJ2-1, with 8 nucleotides matching TRBD1. Germline V gene sequence: CDR1 MDHEN, CDR2 SYDVKM. V lost 4 bases to trimming and J lost 3 bases; unmatched junction nucleotides: 8. This CDR3 comprises 16 residues. In DNA, the CDR3 is TGTGCCAGCAGTTCCACCGCCGGGACAGGCTACAATGAGCAGTTCTTC. This translates into CASSSTAGTGYNEQFF. Combining the CDR3 with reference TRBV28 and TRBJ2-1 gives the whole variable domain DVKVTQSSRYLVKRTGEKVFLECVQDMDHENMFWYRQDPGLGLRLIYFSYDVKMKEKGDIPEGYSVSREKKERFSLILESASTNQTSMYLCASSSTAGTGYNEQFFGPGTRLTVL.

The sample holds a few counts of this clone. The V call is TRBV19, the J call TRBJ2-3; 7 nucleotides line up with TRBD1. This CDR3 has 19 amino acids. V lost 7 bases and J lost 0; bases outside the gene matches: 19. In germline, CDR1 is LNHDA, CDR2 SQIVND (reference sequence). The CDR3 region is CASTSTGYRGPQSTDTQYF. The CDR3, as DNA: TGTGCCAGTACCTCGACAGGGTACCGCGGCCCCCAAAGCACAGATACGCAGTATTTT.

The rearrangement joins TRBV6-1 to TRBJ1-1; unclear D gene. This CDR3 is 11 amino acids long. The ends were cut back, 7 bases at V and 7 bases at J, with 10 bases in the middle. Germline V gives CDR1 MNHNS, CDR2 SASEGT. The CDR3 spells CASNALHEAFF. The DNA for the CDR3 is TGTGCCAGCAACGCGCTCCATGAAGCTTTCTTT.

This chain connects TRBV5-1 to TRBJ2-7; TRBD1 matches at 7 bases. Germline V gene lookup returns CDR1 SGHRS and CDR2 YFSETQ. This CDR3 region has 14 residues. J gave up 6 bases and V 4 bases, and 10 bases lay outside the gene matches. Here the CDR3 reads CASSEPGTDFEQYF. The DNA of the CDR3 is TGCGCCAGCAGCGAACCCGGGACAGACTTCGAGCAGTACTTC.

This clone was detected only once. V and J are TRBV5-4 and TRBJ1-2, with 7 bases aligning to TRBD1. V shed 6 bases and J 2 bases; nucleotides not matched to a gene: 10. The CDR3 runs to 15 residues. Germline CDR1 and CDR2: SGHNT and YYREEE (reference sequence). This chain's CDR3 is CASTIEGQLNYGYTF. As DNA, the CDR3 is TGTGCCAGCACCATCGAGGGACAGCTAAACTATGGCTACACCTTC.

This chain connects TRBV5-1 to TRBJ2-5; TRBD2 aligns across 8 bases. The CDR3 has 15 residues. Trimming took 4 bases from V and 4 from J; bases not matched to a gene: 9. Germline loops: CDR1 SGHRS, CDR2 YFSETQ. The chain's CDR3 is CASSDLAGSTETQYF. CDR3 bases: TGCGCCAGCAGCGACCTAGCGGGTTCCACAGAGACCCAGTACTTC.

The chain combines TRBV13 with TRBJ2-7; D is possibly TRBD1 (5 bases). V lost 4 bases to trimming and J lost 5 bases, with 21 bases between them. This CDR3 is built from 16 residues. Germline V lookup: CDR1 PRHDT, CDR2 FYEKMQ (reference sequence). The CDR3 DNA follows: TGTGCCAGCAGCTCCCGTTTGGGGCAGGGCTTCGACGAGCAGTACTTC. Translating it yields CASSSRLGQGFDEQYF.

The V call is TRBV19, the J call TRBJ1-1; D is unresolved. This CDR3 comprises 13 residues. The V end lost 3 bases, the J end lost 4 bases, and 9 bases lay between the germline ends. Germline assignment: CDR1 LNHDA and CDR2 SQIVND (reference sequence). DNA for the CDR3: TGTGCCAGTAGTATTCCTTACGGCACTGAAGCTTTCTTT. Amino acid sequence: CASSIPYGTEAFF.

This sequence joins TRBV5-8 and TRBJ2-7; 8 bases fit TRBD1. Germline V CDR1 and CDR2: SGHTS, YDEGEE. V lost 3 bases and J lost 3; bases outside the gene matches: 8. The CDR3 loop spans 15 amino acids. CDR3 sequence (DNA): TGTGCCAGCAGCTCCCGGGACAGGAGAAGCTACGAGCAGTACTTC. Translation: CASSSRDRRSYEQYF.

V gene TRBV6-1 combines with J gene TRBJ2-7; 8 bases are a match to TRBD2. Trimming removed 3 bases from V and 4 bases from J; junction bases left unmatched: 8. This CDR3 comprises 15 residues. In germline, CDR1 is MNHNS, CDR2 SASEGT. CDR3 sequence: CASSDGGLVGYEQYF. CDR3 DNA sequence: TGTGCCAGCAGTGATGGGGGACTAGTTGGATACGAGCAGTACTTC.

The chain has TRBV6-1 and TRBJ2-7; D is undetermined. V lost 5 bases, J lost 3 bases, and 14 bases lay in between. The CDR3 sequence is 14 residues long. Germline lookup yields CDR1 MNHNS and CDR2 SASEGT. CDR3 amino acids: CASSSRPLDYEQYF. CDR3 DNA: TGTGCCAGCAGTTCGCGGCCCCTCGACTACGAGCAGTACTTC.

The sample holds a few counts of this clone. CDR3 coding DNA: TGTGCCAGCAGCTTAGTAGCTAGACCCGCGGACACTGAAGCTTTCTTT. Its translation: CASSLVARPADTEAFF. The J gene is TRBJ1-1, the V gene TRBV7-2; D call uncertain. Trimming removed 1 base from V and 3 bases from J, with 15 bases in between. The CDR3 extends over 16 amino acids. Germline loops: CDR1 SGHTA, CDR2 FQGNSA.

In its sample, this clone was seen a few times. V and J are TRBV6-5 and TRBJ1-5; 10 nucleotides line up with TRBD1. This CDR3 is built from 15 residues. Germline loops: CDR1 MNHEY, CDR2 SVGAGI. V lost 5 bases to trimming and J lost 4 bases; unmatched junction nucleotides: 5. The CDR3 nucleotides are TGTGCCAGCAGTGTGGACAGGGGGACAAATCAGCCCCAGCATTTT. Amino acids: CASSVDRGTNQPQHF.

The genes are TRBV2 and TRBJ1-2; D unclear. The CDR3 is 14 amino acids. V dropped 0 bases and J dropped 1 base, with 6 bases sitting between them. Germline assignment: CDR1 SNHLY and CDR2 FYNNEI. The CDR3 nucleotides read TGTGCCAGCAGTGAAGCACTGATTAACTATGGCTACACCTTC. The encoded protein is CASSEALINYGYTF.

V is TRBV7-9 and J is TRBJ1-1; 7 bases map to TRBD1. Germline assignment: CDR1 SEHNR and CDR2 FQNEAQ (reference sequence). The CDR3 is 15 amino acids. V gave up 1 base and J gave up 0 bases; unmatched junction bases: 2. The CDR3 DNA sequence: TGTGCCAGCAGCTTAGAGGGGACAGTGAACACTGAAGCTTTCTTT. Amino acid sequence: CASSLEGTVNTEAFF. The whole variable domain, remainder taken from reference TRBV7-9 and TRBJ1-1, is DTGVSQNPRHKITKRGQNVTFRCDPISEHNRLYWYRQTLGQGPEFLTYFQNEAQLEKSRLLSDRFSAERPKGSFSTLEIQRTEQGDSAMYLCASSLEGTVNTEAFFGQGTRLTVV.

V is TRBV10-3 and J is TRBJ2-7; 9 bases agree with TRBD2. CDR1 and CDR2 (germline): ENHRY, SYGVKD. The length of the CDR3 is 16 residues. Trimming removed 6 bases from V and 2 bases from J; junction bases left unmatched: 11. CDR3 nucleotides: TGTGCCATCAGCCCCCGGGGCGGGAGGGCCCCCTACGAGCAGTACTTC. Its protein product is CAISPRGGRAPYEQYF.

The V call is TRBV10-3, the J call TRBJ2-5; TRBD2 agrees at 16 bases. Germline V lookup: CDR1 ENHRY, CDR2 SYGVKD. This CDR3 is built from 15 residues. J was trimmed by 5 bases and V by 10 bases; bases with no gene match: 7. The chain's CDR3 is CASGTSGRAGETQYF. The CDR3 nucleotides read TGTGCCAGCGGGACTAGCGGGAGGGCAGGGGAGACCCAGTACTTC.

This clone appeared once. The J gene is TRBJ1-2, the V gene TRBV5-1, with D maybe TRBD1 (5 bases). This CDR3 spans 14 amino acids. The germline V and J ends were trimmed by 3 bases and 3 bases, with 12 bases remaining between them. Per the germline V gene, CDR1 is SGHRS and CDR2 is YFSETQ. The CDR3 reads CASSYSRGDYGYTF. The CDR3 nucleotides are TGCGCCAGCAGCTATAGTAGGGGCGACTATGGCTACACCTTC.

V usage is TRBV21-1 and J usage is TRBJ2-3; TRBD1 is the table's D call and was not checked against the DNA. TRBV21-1 is classified as a pseudogene. The CDR3 totals 17 residues. As DNA, the CDR3 is TGTGCCAGCAGCAAAGCGGGACACCCGACTAGCACAGATACGCAGTATTTT. It codes for CASSKAGHPTSTDTQYF.

In this sample, this clone turned up a few times. The chain links TRBV30 to TRBJ1-1; D perhaps matches TRBD1 (5 bases). Germline V gene sequence: CDR1 GTSNPN, CDR2 SVGIG (reference sequence). V was cut by 2 bases and J by 5 bases, with 15 bases left in between. This CDR3 contains 14 residues. CDR3 residues: CAWSRAGVHTEAFF. Here the CDR3 DNA reads TGTGCCTGGAGTCGGGCGGGGGTGCATACTGAAGCTTTCTTT.

The rearrangement uses TRBV13 and TRBJ1-1; 9 bases align to TRBD1. Germline loops: CDR1 PRHDT, CDR2 FYEKMQ (reference sequence). The CDR3 has 14 amino acids. After removal of 4 bases from V and 2 bases from J, the junction contained 2 bases not matched to a gene. The CDR3 sequence: CASSSGQGNTEAFF. The DNA of the CDR3 is TGTGCCAGCAGCTCGGGACAGGGAAACACTGAAGCTTTCTTT. Based on the CDR3 plus reference TRBV13 and TRBJ1-1, the full variable domain is AAGVIQSPRHLIKEKRETATLKCYPIPRHDTVYWYQQGPGQDPQFLISFYEKMQSDKGSIPDRFSAQQFSDYHSELNMSSLELGDSALYFCASSSGQGNTEAFFGQGTRLTVV.

In its sample, this clone was seen many times. This chain joins TRBV5-4 and TRBJ2-3, with a possible D match to TRBD1 (6 bases). Germline values: CDR1 SGHNT, CDR2 YYREEE (reference sequence). The CDR3 has 13 amino acids. V lost 3 bases, J lost 1 base, and 6 bases lay in between. In DNA form, the CDR3 reads TGTGCCAGCAGCTGGGGGCGCACAGATACGCAGTATTTT. Encoded protein: CASSWGRTDTQYF.

V gene TRBV2 combines with J gene TRBJ2-6, with D possibly being TRBD2 (5 bases). This CDR3 spans 14 amino acids. CDR1 and CDR2 (germline): SNHLY, FYNNEI. Trimming took off 4 bases at V and 1 base at J, with 5 bases between the two ends. The CDR3 DNA follows: TGTGCCAGCAGTGGAGGGTCTGGGGCCAACGTCCTGACTTTC. This codes for CASSGGSGANVLTF.

The V and J genes are TRBV2 and TRBJ1-5; perhaps TRBD1 as D (5 bases). CDR1 SNHLY and CDR2 FYNNEI come from the germline V gene. V lost 4 bases, J lost 6 bases, and 13 bases lay in between. The CDR3 covers 14 residues. CDR3 sequence: CASSGGEGGQPQHF. The CDR3, as DNA: TGTGCCAGCAGTGGAGGGGAGGGCGGTCAGCCCCAGCATTTT.

V and J are TRBV27 and TRBJ1-1; a weak D match, TRBD1 (6 bases). Germline V lookup: CDR1 MNHEY, CDR2 SMNVEV (reference sequence). V was trimmed by 6 bases and J by 4 bases, leaving 15 bases between them. This CDR3 is built from 14 residues. CDR3 sequence (DNA): TGTGCCAGCAGAAACTCTGACAGGTTCACTGAAGCTTTCTTT. It encodes CASRNSDRFTEAFF.

The chain links TRBV29-1 to TRBJ2-5, with 12 nucleotides matching TRBD2. CDR3 length equals 14 residues. V was clipped by 3 bases and J by 7 bases; unmatched bases: 6. Per germline, CDR1 SQVTM and CDR2 ANQGSEA. The CDR3 DNA reads as TGCAGCGTTGATCGGACTAGCGGGATCGCGACCCAGTACTTC. Translation: CSVDRTSGIATQYF.

V is TRBV19 and J is TRBJ1-4; D gene ambiguous. V lost 9 bases to trimming and J lost 3 bases, with 23 bases between them. In germline, CDR1 is LNHDA, CDR2 SQIVND (reference sequence). The CDR3 spans 17 residues. The CDR3 bases are TGTGCCAGACGGGAAGAGTTGGGATCCCGGGCTAATGAAAAACTGTTTTTT. This encodes CARREELGSRANEKLFF.

This chain joins TRBV6-6 and TRBJ2-5, with 9 bases identical to TRBD1. CDR1 MNHNY and CDR2 SVGAGI come from the germline V gene (reference sequence). The CDR3 runs to 15 residues. J lost 5 bases, V lost 8 bases, and 12 bases had no gene match. The CDR3, as DNA: TGTGCCAGCGGGTTGTCGGGGACAGGGTTGGAGACCCAGTACTTC. Translating it yields CASGLSGTGLETQYF.

In this sample, this clone turned up once. This chain connects TRBV10-1 to TRBJ1-1; maybe TRBD1 (6 bases). Germline loops: CDR1 WNHNN, CDR2 SYGVQD (reference sequence). The CDR3 has 13 residues. V was pared by 6 bases and J by 5 bases, with 13 bases between. CDR3 coding DNA: TGCGCCAGCAGCCGACAGGTGGGAACTGAAGCTTTCTTT. It codes for CASSRQVGTEAFF.

V usage is TRBV5-6 and J usage is TRBJ1-4; the D is unclear. Deletions cut 0 bases from V and 2 bases from J, with 5 bases between. The V gene's germline CDR1 is SGHDT and CDR2 YYEEEE. The CDR3 is 14 residues long. In DNA, the CDR3 is TGTGCCAGCAGCTTGGCCTCCACTAATGAAAAACTGTTTTTT. Translating it yields CASSLASTNEKLFF.

The chain couples TRBV4-1 to TRBJ1-4; tentative D call: TRBD1 (5 bases). Germline CDR1 and CDR2: MGHRA and YSYEKL. The ends were cut back, 0 bases at V and 7 bases at J, with 15 bases in the middle. This CDR3 is 16 amino acids long. The CDR3, as DNA: TGCGCCAGCAGCCAAGAGCGCGGTACAGGCAGTGAAAAACTGTTTTTT. The encoded protein is CASSQERGTGSEKLFF.